This TCR beta chain was recovered during a study of blood T cells in healthy people across ages. Then a second PCR, running roughly 7 to 11 cycles, was carried out with a sample-barcoded 5' primer and a J-beta primer mix. Each CDR3 protein gets one entry after TCRdb re-called the 5' RACE reads with MiXCR. The sample consists of more than 500,000 distinct CDR3 sequences, 27% of them appearing once. Germline CDR1 LNHDA, CDR2 SQIVND (reference sequence). This CDR3 is 13 amino acids long. The sequenced sample was blood. V and J are TRBV19 and TRBJ2-5; TRBD2 matches at 8 bases. Matching the DNA end better, TRBJ2-1 makes the J call doubtful. This TCR was recovered from a woman in her 70s in good health. The CDR3 DNA sequence: TGTGCCAGTATGGGGACTAGTCGCAATGAGCAGTTCTTC. Translation gives CASMGTSRNEQFF.